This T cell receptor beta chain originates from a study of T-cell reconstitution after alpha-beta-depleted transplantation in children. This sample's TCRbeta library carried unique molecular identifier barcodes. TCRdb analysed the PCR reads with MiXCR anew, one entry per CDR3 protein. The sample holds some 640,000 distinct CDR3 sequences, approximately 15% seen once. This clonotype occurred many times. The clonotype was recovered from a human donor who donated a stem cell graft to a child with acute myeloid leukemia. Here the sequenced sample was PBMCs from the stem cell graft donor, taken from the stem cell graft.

CDR3: CSVVRDRGPDTQYF. The CDR3 DNA reads TGCAGCGTAGTAAGGGACAGGGGCCCAGATACGCAGTATTTT. This chain joins TRBV29-1 and TRBJ2-3; 10 bases map to TRBD1. Germline lookup yields CDR1 SQVTM and CDR2 ANQGSEA. The V and J ends lost 6 bases and 4 bases, in that order; junction bases with no gene match: 7. The CDR3 sequence is 14 residues long.